A selection of T cell receptor beta chains follows, all from one sample in a study of CD8 T cells in Susac syndrome. From the immunoSEQ multiplex PCR reads, TCRdb called clonotypes with MiXCR, one entry per CDR3 protein. The profile shows more than 95,000 distinct CDR3 sequences, about 94% of them singletons. The sequenced sample consisted of CD4+ T cells from PBMCs. The receptors derive from a human donor in good health. Both conserved end residues are part of each CDR3. Each record gives: J gene, clone size, D gene, V gene, CDR3 protein, CDR3 DNA. A D gene is named only where the DNA matches it firmly. Only part of the rows carry a size: once, few, many, or a class if the clone is expanded.

TRBJ2-1,few,-,TRBV18,CASSRSSYNEQFF,TGTGCCAGCTCACGCAGCTCCTACAATGAGCAGTTCTTC
TRBJ2-3,-,-,TRBV6-5,CASKQTFTDTQYF,TGTGCCAGCAAACAGACCTTTACAGATACGCAGTATTTT
TRBJ2-7,few,-,TRBV6-6,CASSYNAGPSSYEQYF,TGTGCCAGCAGTTACAATGCGGGACCCTCCTCCTACGAGCAGTACTTC
TRBJ2-2,-,TRBD1,TRBV19,CASSTRQGQNTGELFF,TGTGCCAGTAGTACCAGACAGGGGCAGAACACCGGGGAGCTGTTTTTT
TRBJ1-1,-,-,TRBV12-3/TRBV12-4,CASSLVSGNTEAFF,TGTGCCAGCAGTTTAGTGTCCGGGAACACTGAAGCTTTCTTT
TRBJ1-1,-,TRBD1,TRBV9,CASSTSTGPNTEAFF,TGTGCCAGCAGCACCTCGACAGGGCCCAACACTGAAGCTTTCTTT
TRBJ1-1,once,-,TRBV5-1,CASSSDGFRESTEAFF,TGCGCCAGCAGCTCAGATGGGTTCAGGGAGAGCACTGAAGCTTTCTTT
TRBJ1-2,-,TRBD1,TRBV5-1,CASSLGTGANYGYTF,TGCGCCAGCAGCTTGGGGACAGGGGCTAACTATGGCTACACCTTC
TRBJ2-5,-,TRBD2,TRBV7-9,CASSERLAGVETQYF,TGTGCCAGCAGCGAAAGACTAGCGGGAGTGGAGACCCAGTACTTC
TRBJ1-2,few,-,TRBV6-1,CASRLTPIRGSYGYTF,TGTGCCAGCAGGCTCACTCCCATCCGAGGAAGCTATGGCTACACCTTC
TRBJ2-5,-,-,TRBV18,CASSRGTTQETQYF,TGTGCCAGCTCACGCGGAACTACTCAAGAGACCCAGTACTTC
TRBJ2-1,-,-,TRBV12-3/TRBV12-4,CASSLGEEQFF,TGTGCCAGCAGTTTAGGGGAAGAGCAGTTCTTC
TRBJ2-7,-,-,TRBV5-8,CASSLAGRLIYEQYF,TGTGCCAGCAGCTTGGCAGGGAGGCTAATCTACGAGCAGTACTTC
TRBJ2-1,-,-,TRBV18,CASSRPSDSYNEQFF,TGTGCCAGCTCACGGCCTTCCGACTCCTACAATGAGCAGTTCTTC
TRBJ1-1,-,-,TRBV20-1,CSARRHRHAKNTEAFF,TGCAGTGCTCGACGACACCGCCATGCGAAGAACACTGAAGCTTTCTTT
TRBJ2-7,-,TRBD2,TRBV19,CASSLLAGSYEQYF,TGTGCCAGTAGTCTGCTAGCGGGCTCCTACGAGCAGTACTTC
TRBJ2-1,-,TRBD2,TRBV12-3/TRBV12-4,CASSTPGLGIHEQFF,TGTGCCAGCAGTACACCGGGACTAGGAATCCATGAGCAGTTCTTC
TRBJ1-2,once,TRBD1,TRBV27,CASSSTGNYGYTF,TGTGCCAGCAGTTCGACAGGGAACTATGGCTACACCTTC
TRBJ2-1,-,TRBD2,TRBV6-6,CASSYGRLAGGRQFF,TGTGCCAGCAGTTACGGGCGGCTAGCGGGAGGGAGGCAGTTCTTC
TRBJ2-3,-,TRBD2,TRBV6-1,CASSLSGSGPDTQYF,TGTGCCAGCAGTCTTAGCGGGAGCGGCCCAGATACGCAGTATTTT
TRBJ1-2,-,-,TRBV20-1,CSARERLGGYTF,TGCAGTGCTAGAGAGAGGCTTGGAGGCTACACCTTC
TRBJ1-1,-,TRBD1,TRBV3-1,CASSHRTGGTEAFF,TGTGCCAGCAGCCACCGGACAGGTGGCACTGAAGCTTTCTTT
TRBJ2-7,-,-,TRBV5-1,CASSLTGPSYEQYF,TGCGCCAGCAGCTTGACAGGGCCATCCTACGAGCAGTACTTC
TRBJ1-2,-,-,TRBV29-1,CSVAQHYGYTF,TGCAGCGTTGCTCAGCACTATGGCTACACCTTC
TRBJ2-5,-,-,TRBV5-1,CASSSQGFQETQYF,TGCGCCAGCAGCTCCCAGGGGTTCCAAGAGACCCAGTACTTC
TRBJ1-4,few,TRBD1,TRBV6-1,CASSSGQGGEKLFF,TGTGCCAGCAGTTCGGGACAGGGGGGTGAAAAACTGTTTTTT
TRBJ2-3,-,-,TRBV29-1,CSVSTGADTQYF,TGCAGCGTTAGTACCGGAGCAGATACGCAGTATTTT
TRBJ2-7,-,TRBD1,TRBV4-3,CASSQDQGTGTYEQYF,TGCGCCAGCAGCCAAGATCAGGGGACAGGGACCTACGAGCAGTACTTC
TRBJ1-5,once,TRBD1,TRBV7-2,CASSSGQPNAPQHF,TGTGCCAGCAGCTCGGGACAGCCGAATGCGCCCCAGCATTTT
TRBJ2-7,-,TRBD1,TRBV20-1,CSGQGTFYEQYF,TGCAGTGGACAGGGGACTTTCTACGAGCAGTACTTC
TRBJ2-1,-,-,TRBV6-1,CASSAGNTYNEQFF,TGTGCCAGTTCAGCAGGGAATACCTACAATGAGCAGTTCTTC
TRBJ2-1,-,TRBD2,TRBV29-1,CSALKAGGANEQFF,TGCAGCGCTTTGAAAGCGGGAGGGGCTAATGAGCAGTTCTTC
TRBJ2-1,once,TRBD2,TRBV7-2,CASSLNPRLASDNEQFF,TGTGCCAGCAGCTTAAACCCAAGACTAGCGTCTGACAATGAGCAGTTCTTC
TRBJ1-2,-,-,TRBV12-3/TRBV12-4,CASTRLLGRGHGYTF,TGTGCCAGCACCAGATTGCTAGGGAGAGGTCATGGCTACACCTTC
TRBJ1-2,-,-,TRBV5-1,CASSLGVRGARPAVYGYTF,TGCGCCAGCAGCTTGGGGGTTAGGGGGGCGCGCCCGGCGGTCTATGGCTACACCTTC
TRBJ2-3,-,TRBD2,TRBV30,CAWSPGLAGVVQYF,TGTGCCTGGAGTCCGGGACTAGCGGGAGTGGTGCAGTATTTT
TRBJ1-1,-,-,TRBV5-1,CASSLADGYGAFF,TGCGCCAGCAGCTTGGCCGATGGCTATGGAGCTTTCTTT
TRBJ2-1,-,-,TRBV2,CASSALGAGQSKQFF,TGTGCCAGCAGTGCACTAGGGGCTGGCCAATCGAAGCAGTTCTTC
TRBJ1-2,-,-,TRBV9,CASSVDPTNYGYTF,TGTGCCAGCAGCGTAGATCCGACAAACTATGGCTACACCTTC
TRBJ1-1,-,-,TRBV18,CASSPLGGQDTEAFF,TGTGCCAGCTCACCACTGGGGGGCCAGGACACTGAAGCTTTCTTT
TRBJ2-7,-,-,TRBV4-3,CASSQESGSLEQYF,TGCGCCAGCAGCCAAGAATCGGGAAGTCTCGAGCAGTACTTC
TRBJ1-5,-,-,TRBV18,CASSEMGQPQHF,TGTGCCAGCTCCGAGATGGGTCAGCCCCAGCATTTT
TRBJ1-2,once,TRBD1,TRBV7-9,CASSGQGLNYGYTF,TGTGCCAGCAGTGGACAGGGGCTTAACTATGGCTACACCTTC
TRBJ2-7,-,TRBD1,TRBV5-1,CASSPPGQVYEQYF,TGCGCCAGCAGCCCACCGGGACAGGTTTACGAGCAGTACTTC
TRBJ1-2,-,-,TRBV29-1,CSVEVQKYYGYTF,TGCAGCGTTGAAGTACAGAAATACTATGGCTACACCTTC
TRBJ2-6,few,-,TRBV10-3,CAISQPLQVSGANVLTF,TGTGCCATCTCTCAACCCCTCCAGGTCTCTGGGGCCAACGTCCTGACTTTC
TRBJ2-2,-,TRBD2,TRBV10-1,CASSAGLAANTGELFF,TGCGCCAGCAGTGCAGGACTAGCGGCGAACACCGGGGAGCTGTTTTTT
TRBJ1-2,-,TRBD1,TRBV20-1,CSASRGTGGNYGYTF,TGCAGTGCTAGTAGGGGGACAGGGGGCAACTATGGCTACACCTTC
TRBJ2-7,-,-,TRBV29-1,CSVLLDSYEQYF,TGCAGCGTTTTACTAGATTCCTACGAGCAGTACTTC
TRBJ2-6,once,-,TRBV29-1,CSVDTRGSSGANVLTF,TGCAGCGTTGATACCAGGGGAAGCTCTGGGGCCAACGTCCTGACTTTC
TRBJ2-1,-,-,TRBV2,CAGQYPGSYNEQFF,TGTGCCGGGCAATATCCGGGCTCCTACAATGAGCAGTTCTTC
TRBJ1-1,-,TRBD1,TRBV30,CAWSVRDRDDTEAFF,TGTGCCTGGAGTGTAAGGGACAGGGACGACACTGAAGCTTTCTTT
TRBJ2-5,-,TRBD1,TRBV30,CAWSSGQGKETQYF,TGTGCCTGGAGTTCGGGACAGGGCAAAGAGACCCAGTACTTC